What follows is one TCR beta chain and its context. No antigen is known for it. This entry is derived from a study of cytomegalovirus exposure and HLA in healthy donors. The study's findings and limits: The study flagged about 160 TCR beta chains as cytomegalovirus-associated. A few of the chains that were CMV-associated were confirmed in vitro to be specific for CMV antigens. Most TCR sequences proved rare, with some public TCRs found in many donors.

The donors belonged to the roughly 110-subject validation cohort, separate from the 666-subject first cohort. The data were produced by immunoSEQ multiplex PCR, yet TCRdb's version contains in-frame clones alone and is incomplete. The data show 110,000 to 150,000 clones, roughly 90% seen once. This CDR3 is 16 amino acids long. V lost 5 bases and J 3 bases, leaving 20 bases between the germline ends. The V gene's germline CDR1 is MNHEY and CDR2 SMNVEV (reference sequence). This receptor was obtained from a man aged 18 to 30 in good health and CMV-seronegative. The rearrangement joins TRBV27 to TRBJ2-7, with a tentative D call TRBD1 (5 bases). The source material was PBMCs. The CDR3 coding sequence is TGTGCCAGCAGTCCTTTTACACCTGGCAGGGACTACGAGCAGTACTTC. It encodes CASSPFTPGRDYEQYF.